These 24 T cell receptor beta chains originate from one sample sequenced in a study of immune characterization of retroperitoneal liposarcoma. Each CDR3 protein gets one entry after TCRdb re-called the PCR reads with MiXCR. The profile shows around 10,000 distinct CDR3 sequences, about 46% of them singletons. The sequenced sample was tumor tissue. These receptors originate from a female donor with retroperitoneal liposarcoma.

This clonotype occurred a few times. This chain links TRBV7-2 with TRBJ2-7; a weak D match, TRBD2 (6 bases). The DNA end lines up better with TRBJ2-5; the J call may be wrong. CDR3 length: 14 amino acids. CDR1 is SGHTA, CDR2 FQGNSA, per germline. The CDR3 protein is CASPPPTRKETQYF. In DNA, the CDR3 is TGTGCCAGCCCCCCCCCGACTAGGAAGGAGACCCAGTACTTC.

J is TRBJ1-2 and V is TRBV6-1; D is possibly TRBD1 (6 bases). The germline gives CDR1 MNHNS, CDR2 SASEGT. This CDR3 region has 13 residues. The germline V and J ends were trimmed by 4 bases and 8 bases, with 14 bases remaining between them. The CDR3 protein is CASSGQGSWGYTF. CDR3 nucleotide sequence: TGTGCCAGCAGTGGGCAGGGGAGCTGGGGCTACACCTTC.

Note on this clonotype: This may come from a read error, since a much larger clone is one base off. The chain uses TRBV12-3 or TRBV12-4 and TRBJ2-1; 14 bases line up with TRBD2. The CDR3 length is 15 residues. This CDR3 is CTSSLGTSGSGEQFF. CDR3 nucleotides: TGTACCAGCAGTCTAGGGACTAGCGGGAGCGGTGAGCAGTTCTTC.

This clonotype has more than one count but fewer than ten. The genes are TRBV7-2 and TRBJ2-2, with 7 bases matching TRBD1. CDR1 is SGHTA and CDR2 is FQGNSA in the germline V gene. V was pared by 1 base and J by 2 bases, with 4 bases of the junction left unmatched. The CDR3 extends over 16 amino acids. The CDR3 is CASSLEGALNTGELFF. The CDR3 nucleotides are TGTGCCAGCAGCTTAGAGGGGGCGTTAAACACCGGGGAGCTGTTTTTT.

The CDR3, as DNA: TGTGCCAGCAGTGAGCGAATGTTAGGACAGGGTGTCAACAATGAGCAGTACTTC. Its translation: CASSERMLGQGVNNEQYF. This rearrangement joins TRBV6-1 to TRBJ2-3; 8 bases match TRBD1. The closer fit of TRBJ2-7 to the DNA end suggests the J call may be wrong. CDR3 length: 18 amino acids. The germline gives CDR1 MNHNS, CDR2 SASEGT.

The gene calls are TRBV27 and TRBJ2-2, with D unresolved. CDR1 and CDR2 from the germline V gene are MNHEY and SMNVEV (reference sequence). CDR3 size: 14 residues. V was shortened by 4 bases and J by 1 base, with 7 bases between the two germline ends. The CDR3 is CASSWVGNTGELFF. The CDR3 DNA follows: TGTGCCAGCAGTTGGGTGGGGAACACCGGGGAGCTGTTTTTT.

In the case of this clonotype: This CDR3 is missing its conserved last phenylalanine or tryptophan, likely due to a read error. The genes are TRBV27 and TRBJ2-1; 11 bases line up with TRBD2. Germline lookup yields CDR1 MNHEY and CDR2 SMNVEV (reference sequence). CDR3 length equals 21 residues. Trimming removed 2 bases from V and 8 bases from J; junction bases left unmatched: 23. The CDR3 sequence: CASSLRSSGVVGLAGGDEQFC. The CDR3 nucleotides read TGTGCCAGCAGTTTAAGGTCCTCTGGGGTTGTGGGGCTAGCGGGAGGAGATGAGCAGTTCTGC.

This clonotype was seen a handful of times. The chain joins TRBV6-1 to TRBJ2-1, with TRBD1 matching over 7 bases. After removal of 7 bases from V and 10 bases from J, the junction contained 10 bases not matched to a gene. Germline-derived CDR1 and CDR2 are MNHNS and SASEGT. This CDR3 contains 13 residues. The CDR3: CASKETGTYEQFF. DNA of the CDR3: TGTGCCAGCAAGGAGACAGGGACGTACGAGCAGTTCTTC.

CDR3 bases: TGCGCCAGCAGCCGGGACACCTCGGGGAATGAGCAGTTCTTC. Residues: CASSRDTSGNEQFF. The chain carries TRBV10-1 and TRBJ2-1; possibly TRBD1 for D (6 bases). The CDR3 spans 14 residues. V was clipped by 6 bases and J by 7 bases, with 16 bases between them. Germline CDR1 is WNHNN and CDR2 is SYGVQD (reference sequence).

This CDR3 reads CASRLGARDTEAFF. DNA of the CDR3: TGTGCCAGCAGGTTGGGAGCACGGGACACTGAAGCTTTCTTT. The rearrangement links TRBV7-2 to TRBJ1-1, with D unclear. Trimming removed 6 bases from V and 3 bases from J, with 14 bases in between. In germline, CDR1 is SGHTA, CDR2 FQGNSA. This CDR3 contains 14 residues.

This sequence joins TRBV12-3 or TRBV12-4 and TRBJ2-1, with TRBD2 identical over 12 bases. V lost 3 bases to trimming and J lost 7 bases; unmatched junction nucleotides: 13. The CDR3 sequence is 18 residues long. The DNA for the CDR3 is TGTGCCAGCAGTTTTCTCAGGGGGCGACTAGCGGGAGAGAATGAGCAGTTCTTC. Translated: CASSFLRGRLAGENEQFF.

V and J are TRBV7-2 and TRBJ2-5; the match to TRBD2 covers 9 bases. There are 14 residues in the CDR3. The trim removed 5 bases at V and 7 bases at J, leaving 8 bases unmatched. CDR1 is SGHTA and CDR2 is FQGNSA in the germline V gene. Here the CDR3 reads CASSVTSGGGTQYF. The DNA of the CDR3 is TGTGCCAGCAGCGTGACTAGCGGAGGCGGGACCCAGTACTTC. The full variable domain, its missing parts supplied by reference TRBV7-2 and TRBJ2-5, is GAGVSQSPSNKVTEKGKDVELRCDPISGHTALYWYRQSLGQGLEFLIYFQGNSAPDKSGLPSDRFSAERTGGSVSTLTIQRTQQEDSAVYLCASSVTSGGGTQYFGPGTRLLVL.

This clonotype is classed as medium-sized. The chain couples TRBV7-2 to TRBJ2-5; no reliable D call. The J call may be wrong; the DNA end is better matched by TRBJ2-7. The CDR3 covers 13 residues. The germline CDR1 and CDR2 sequences are SGHTA and FQGNSA. As DNA, the CDR3 is TGTGCCAGCAGCTTACGCCCTCTGTTCGAGCAGTACTTC. Its protein product is CASSLRPLFEQYF.

This clonotype was seen only a few times. The chain joins TRBV6-1 to TRBJ2-7; TRBD2 is a possible D gene (6 bases). The CDR3 sequence is 15 residues long. Germline V CDR1 and CDR2: MNHNS, SASEGT. V lost 1 base to trimming and J lost 2 bases, with 12 bases between them. This CDR3 reads CASSEVSGGPYEQYF. CDR3 coding DNA: TGTGCCAGCAGTGAAGTGAGCGGAGGGCCCTACGAGCAGTACTTC.

Concerning this clonotype itself: A much bigger clone sits one base away, suggesting this may be a read error. The chain has TRBV25-1 and TRBJ2-3; 7 bases align to TRBD2. Germline CDR1 MGHDK, CDR2 SYGVNS. The CDR3 is made up of 17 amino acids. CDR3 amino acids: CASSQPGFLTSTDTHYF. For the CDR3, the DNA is TGTGCCAGCAGCCAGCCGGGGTTCTTGACTAGCACAGATACGCATTATTTT.

This clonotype is labeled medium-sized (0.01 to 0.1%). The chain couples TRBV6-1 to TRBJ2-1, with D hard to call. The CDR3 is 13 amino acids. Trimming pared 7 bases from V and 10 bases from J, leaving 17 bases between. CDR1 is MNHNS and CDR2 is SASEGT in the germline V gene. The DNA of the CDR3 is TGTGCCAGCACGGACCCGCGTGCCTACGAGCAGTTCTTC. This sequence encodes CASTDPRAYEQFF.

Remarks on this clonotype: Germline is not matched at one junction end, which may reflect a read error. The chain joins TRBV6-6 to TRBJ2-1; no firm D call. This CDR3 has 21 amino acids. The germline gives CDR1 MNHNY, CDR2 SVGAGI (reference sequence). The CDR3 nucleotides read TGTGCCAGCAGTTATTTCGGCGTCAGAGAAGGACGTCTCAGCTCCTACAATGAGCAGTTATTC. Protein sequence: CASSYFGVREGRLSSYNEQLF.

This clonotype was detected only a few times. The chain has TRBV6-1 and TRBJ1-1; D might be TRBD1 (6 bases). This CDR3 region has 13 residues. The germline gives CDR1 MNHNS, CDR2 SASEGT. V lost 6 bases to trimming and J lost 3 bases, with 11 bases between them. This CDR3 reads CASRGGQYTEAFF. The CDR3 nucleotides read TGTGCCAGCAGGGGAGGACAGTACACTGAAGCTTTCTTT.

Relative to its sample, this clonotype is medium-sized (0.01 to 0.1%). This chain joins TRBV7-2 and TRBJ2-5, with 8 bases that match TRBD1. CDR1 and CDR2 (germline): SGHTA, FQGNSA. Losses at the gene ends were 2 bases for V and 2 bases for J; bases not matched to a gene: 4. The CDR3 is 15 residues long. CDR3 amino acids: CASSLRTGNQETQYF. The CDR3 nucleotides are TGTGCCAGCAGCTTAAGGACAGGGAATCAAGAGACCCAGTACTTC.

J is TRBJ2-7 and V is TRBV7-2; no clear D gene. CDR3 length: 14 amino acids. Per the germline V gene, CDR1 is SGHTA and CDR2 is FQGNSA. Deletions cut 7 bases from V and 2 bases from J, with 15 bases between. The CDR3 here is CASTPWRGTYEQYF. CDR3 in DNA: TGTGCCAGCACCCCTTGGAGAGGAACCTACGAGCAGTACTTC.

The chain couples TRBV6-1 to TRBJ2-5; unclear D gene. The V end lost 5 bases, the J end lost 11 bases, and 18 bases lay between the germline ends. CDR1 is MNHNS and CDR2 is SASEGT in the germline V gene. This CDR3 has 13 residues. CDR3: CASSWAVNNEQYF. CDR3 in DNA: TGTGCCAGCAGTTGGGCCGTTAACAATGAGCAGTACTTC.

By its share, this clonotype is medium-sized. The V gene is TRBV27, the J gene TRBJ2-1; possibly TRBD1 or TRBD2 for D (5 bases each). The DNA end is a closer match to TRBJ2-7, so the J assignment may be wrong. This CDR3 is built from 16 residues. Germline-derived CDR1 and CDR2 are MNHEY and SMNVEV (reference sequence). The CDR3, as DNA: TGTGCCAGCAGTTTATCGGACATAGGACGGGGCAATGAGCAGTACTTC. As protein: CASSLSDIGRGNEQYF.

With regard to this clonotype: The junction and the germline gene differ at one end; a read error may be behind it. The chain links TRBV6-8 to TRBJ2-1; TRBD2 matches at 11 bases. The CDR3 spans 15 residues. Germline V gene data show CDR1 as MNHGY and CDR2 as SAAAGT. Written as DNA, the CDR3 is TGTGACAGCAGTGAAACTAGCGGGGGTCACAATGAGCAGTTCTTC. Amino acids: CDSSETSGGHNEQFF.

The count of this clonotype is one. The V and J genes are TRBV27 and TRBJ2-3, with TRBD1 matching over 8 bases. The CDR3 extends over 14 amino acids. In germline, CDR1 is MNHEY, CDR2 SMNVEV (reference sequence). Germline trimming cut 3 bases from V and 6 bases from J; bases unmatched to any gene: 5. Here the CDR3 DNA reads TGTGCCAGCAGTTTTAGGGACAGGTCCGATACGCAGTATTTT. As protein: CASSFRDRSDTQYF.